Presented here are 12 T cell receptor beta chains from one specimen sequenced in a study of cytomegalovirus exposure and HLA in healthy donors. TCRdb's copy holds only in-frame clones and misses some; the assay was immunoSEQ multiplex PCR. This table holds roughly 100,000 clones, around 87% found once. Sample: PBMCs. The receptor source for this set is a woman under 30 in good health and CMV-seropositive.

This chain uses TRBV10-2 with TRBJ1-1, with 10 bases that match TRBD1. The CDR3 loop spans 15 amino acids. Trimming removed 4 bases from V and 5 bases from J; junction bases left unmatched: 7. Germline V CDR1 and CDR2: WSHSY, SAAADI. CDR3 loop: CASSVRTGGRTEAFF. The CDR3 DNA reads TGCGCCAGCAGTGTCCGGACAGGGGGAAGAACTGAAGCTTTCTTT.

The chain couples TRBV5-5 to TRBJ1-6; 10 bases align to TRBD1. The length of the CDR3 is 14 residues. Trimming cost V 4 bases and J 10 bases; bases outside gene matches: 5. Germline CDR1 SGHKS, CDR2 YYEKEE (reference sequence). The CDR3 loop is CASSTTGGGSPLHF. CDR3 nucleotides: TGTGCCAGCAGCACGACAGGGGGCGGGTCACCCCTCCACTTT. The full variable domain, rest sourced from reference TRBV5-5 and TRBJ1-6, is DAGVTQSPTHLIKTRGQQVTLRCSPISGHKSVSWYQQVLGQGPQFIFQYYEKEERGRGNFPDRFSARQFPNYSSELNVNALLLGDSALYLCASSTTGGGSPLHFGNGTRLTVT.

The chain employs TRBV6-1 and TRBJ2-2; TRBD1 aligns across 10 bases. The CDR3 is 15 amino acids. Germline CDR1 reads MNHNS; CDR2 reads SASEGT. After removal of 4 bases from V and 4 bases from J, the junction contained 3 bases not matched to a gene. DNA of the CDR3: TGTGCCAGCAGTGCCCGGGACAGGGGCACCGGGGAGCTGTTTTTT. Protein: CASSARDRGTGELFF.

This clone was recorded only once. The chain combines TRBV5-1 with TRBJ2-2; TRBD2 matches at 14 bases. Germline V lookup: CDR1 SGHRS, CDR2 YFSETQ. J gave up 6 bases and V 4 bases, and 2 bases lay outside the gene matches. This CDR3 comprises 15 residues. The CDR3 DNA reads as TGCGCCAGCAGCGTGACTAGCGGGGGGGCCGGGGAGCTGTTTTTT. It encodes CASSVTSGGAGELFF.

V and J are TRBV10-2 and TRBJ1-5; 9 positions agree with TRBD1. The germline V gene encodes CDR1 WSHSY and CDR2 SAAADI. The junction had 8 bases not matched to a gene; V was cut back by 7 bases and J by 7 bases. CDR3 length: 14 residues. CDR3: CASISQGARQPQHF. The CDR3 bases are TGCGCCAGCATTTCACAGGGGGCAAGGCAGCCCCAGCATTTT.

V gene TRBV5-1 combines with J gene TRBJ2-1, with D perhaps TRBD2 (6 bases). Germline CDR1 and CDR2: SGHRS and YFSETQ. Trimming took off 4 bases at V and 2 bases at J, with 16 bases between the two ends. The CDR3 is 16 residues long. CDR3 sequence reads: CASSPAGRVTYNEQFF. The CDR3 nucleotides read TGCGCCAGCAGCCCGGCGGGGCGGGTGACCTACAATGAGCAGTTCTTC.

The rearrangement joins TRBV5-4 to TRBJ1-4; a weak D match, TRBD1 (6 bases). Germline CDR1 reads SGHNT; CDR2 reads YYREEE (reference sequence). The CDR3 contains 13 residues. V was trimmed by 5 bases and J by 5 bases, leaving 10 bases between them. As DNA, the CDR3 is TGTGCCAGCAGTCAAAGGGGGAATGAAAAACTGTTTTTT. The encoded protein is CASSQRGNEKLFF.

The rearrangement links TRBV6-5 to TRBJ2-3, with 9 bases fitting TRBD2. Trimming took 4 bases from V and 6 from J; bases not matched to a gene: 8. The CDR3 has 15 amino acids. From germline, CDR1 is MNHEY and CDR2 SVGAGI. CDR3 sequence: CASSSGAGGPDTQYF. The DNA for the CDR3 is TGTGCCAGCAGTTCCGGGGCGGGAGGGCCGGATACGCAGTATTTT.

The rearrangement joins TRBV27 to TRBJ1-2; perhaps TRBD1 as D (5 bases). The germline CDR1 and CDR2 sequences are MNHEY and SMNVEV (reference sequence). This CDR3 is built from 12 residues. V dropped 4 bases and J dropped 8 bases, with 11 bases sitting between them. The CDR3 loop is CASSSTGLGYTF. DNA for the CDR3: TGTGCCAGCAGTTCAACAGGCTTAGGCTACACCTTC.

The CDR3 loop is CASTATGVNQPQHF. CDR3 sequence (DNA): TGTGCCAGCACAGCGACAGGGGTCAATCAGCCCCAGCATTTT. The chain recombines TRBV27 with TRBJ1-5; 8 nucleotides agree with TRBD1. Germline-derived CDR1 and CDR2 are MNHEY and SMNVEV (reference sequence). V lost 7 bases and J lost 3; bases outside the gene matches: 5. CDR3 length: 14 amino acids.

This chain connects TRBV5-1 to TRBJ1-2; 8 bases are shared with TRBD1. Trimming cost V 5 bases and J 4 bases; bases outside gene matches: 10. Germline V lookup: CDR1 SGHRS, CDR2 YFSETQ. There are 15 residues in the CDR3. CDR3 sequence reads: CASRSPTGALYGYTF. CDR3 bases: TGCGCCAGCAGATCTCCGACAGGGGCCCTCTATGGCTACACCTTC.

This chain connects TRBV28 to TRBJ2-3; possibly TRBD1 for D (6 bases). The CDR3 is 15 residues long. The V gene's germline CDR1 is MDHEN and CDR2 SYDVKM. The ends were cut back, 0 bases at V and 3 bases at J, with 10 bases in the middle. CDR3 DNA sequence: TGTGCCAGCAGTTTATGGGCGAGGGGGACAGATACGCAGTATTTT. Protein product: CASSLWARGTDTQYF.